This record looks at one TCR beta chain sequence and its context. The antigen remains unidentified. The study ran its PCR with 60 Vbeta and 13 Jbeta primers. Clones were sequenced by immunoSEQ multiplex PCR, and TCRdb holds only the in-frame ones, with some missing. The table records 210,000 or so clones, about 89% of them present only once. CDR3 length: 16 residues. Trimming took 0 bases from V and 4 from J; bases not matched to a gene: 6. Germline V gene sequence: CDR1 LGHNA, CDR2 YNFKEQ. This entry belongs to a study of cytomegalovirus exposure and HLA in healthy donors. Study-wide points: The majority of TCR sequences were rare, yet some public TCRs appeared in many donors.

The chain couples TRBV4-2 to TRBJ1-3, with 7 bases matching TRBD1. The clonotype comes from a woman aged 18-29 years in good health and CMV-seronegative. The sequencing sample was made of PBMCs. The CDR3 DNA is TGTGCCAGCAGCCAAGACGGACAGGTTCTCGGAAACACCATATATTTT. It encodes CASSQDGQVLGNTIYF.